Listed below are T cell receptor beta chains from one sample, sequenced in a study of pediatric ulcerative colitis. Method: immunoSEQ multiplex PCR; TCRdb's copy keeps in-frame clones and lacks some. The data show about 15,000 clones, 80% to 90% seen once. The sample comprised blood. The receptors come from a boy between 5 and 17 years old with moderate ulcerative colitis. Both conserved end residues are part of each CDR3. The order of the fields is clone size, V gene, CDR3 length, J gene, D gene, CDR3 DNA, CDR3 protein. D genes are given only for firm matches. Some rows have no size entry. The others give once, few or many, or a class for an expanded clone.

-,TRBV7-2,12,TRBJ2-7,-,TGTGCCAGCAGCAAATACAGCTACGAGCAGTACTTC,CASSKYSYEQYF
-,TRBV7-6,17,TRBJ2-3,TRBD2,TGTGCCAGCAGCCTTCTACTAGCGGGTGGTCCCACAGATACGCAGTATTTT,CASSLLLAGGPTDTQYF
-,TRBV6-1,17,TRBJ1-2,-,TGTGCCAGCAGTGAAAGAGCCCAGGGAATAGGAGACTATGGCTACACCTTC,CASSERAQGIGDYGYTF
-,TRBV6-6,15,TRBJ1-2,-,TGTGCCAGCAGTTTACCGTTCCTCCTGGAGTATGGCTACACCTTC,CASSLPFLLEYGYTF
once,TRBV28,19,TRBJ2-2,TRBD1,TGTGCCAGCAGTTTCTGGGCACAGGGGCTCCCTTCGAACACCGGGGAGCTGTTTTTT,CASSFWAQGLPSNTGELFF
once,TRBV30,15,TRBJ2-7,-,TGTGCCTGGAGTCCGCAGGTAGGCGGTTTCTACGAGCAGTACTTC,CAWSPQVGGFYEQYF
-,TRBV7-6,12,TRBJ2-7,-,TGTGCCAGCAGCCTTGGTGCCTACGAGCAGTACTTC,CASSLGAYEQYF
-,TRBV30,13,TRBJ1-2,-,TGTGCCTGGTCAACAGGATTAAACTATGGCTACACCTTC,CAWSTGLNYGYTF
-,TRBV19,14,TRBJ1-3,TRBD1,TGTGCCAGTAGTATGAGACAGGGGGCAACCACCATATATTTT,CASSMRQGATTIYF
once,TRBV18,15,TRBJ1-4,TRBD1,TGTGCCAGCTCACTACGGACAGGTGGGGATGAAAAACTGTTTTTT,CASSLRTGGDEKLFF
-,TRBV5-4,13,TRBJ2-1,TRBD2,TGTGCCAGCAGCTTGAGTTCGGGGGGAGAGCAGTTCTTC,CASSLSSGGEQFF
-,TRBV7-8,15,TRBJ2-7,TRBD1,TGTGCCAGCAGCTTCTGGACAGGCCCTTCCTACGAGCAGTACTTC,CASSFWTGPSYEQYF
-,TRBV28,12,TRBJ2-7,-,TGTGCCAGCAGGCGTGGTTCGGACGAGCAGTACTTC,CASRRGSDEQYF
-,TRBV1,15,TRBJ1-2,-,TGCACCAGCAGTTTCTCGACAGACCTAAACTATGGCTACACCTTC,CTSSFSTDLNYGYTF
-,TRBV5-1,14,TRBJ2-2,-,TGCGCCAGCAGCTTTTCTCCGAACACCGGGGAGCTGTTTTTT,CASSFSPNTGELFF
-,TRBV9,17,TRBJ1-2,TRBD1,TGTGCCAGCAGCGTAGACGGGACAGGGACCGGGCTGGGAGGCTACACCTTC,CASSVDGTGTGLGGYTF
-,TRBV28,15,TRBJ2-3,TRBD1,TGTGCCAGCAAGGTAGGGGGCGTTCCCACAGATACGCAGTATTTT,CASKVGGVPTDTQYF
-,TRBV28,16,TRBJ2-2,-,TGTGCCAGCAGTTCCCCCAGTGCAGGGAACACCGGGGAGCTGTTTTTT,CASSSPSAGNTGELFF
-,TRBV7-2,13,TRBJ2-2,-,TGTGCCAGCAGCTTACTACCCTTAGGGGAGCTGTTTTTT,CASSLLPLGELFF
few,TRBV19,15,TRBJ2-7,-,TGTGCCAGTAGCATAGAGGCCTACGGAACCTACGAGCAGTACTTC,CASSIEAYGTYEQYF
-,TRBV7-2,14,TRBJ2-2,-,TGTGCCAGCAGCTTAGTGCAGAACACCGGGGAGCTGTTTTTT,CASSLVQNTGELFF
-,TRBV5-1,15,TRBJ2-1,TRBD2,TGCGCCAGCAGCCAGACTAGCGGCTCCTACAATGAGCAGTTCTTC,CASSQTSGSYNEQFF
-,TRBV19,15,TRBJ2-1,TRBD2,TGTGCCAGTAGTATATCTAGCGGGGTGGTGGTCGAGCAGTTCTTC,CASSISSGVVVEQFF
once,TRBV11-2,16,TRBJ1-4,-,TGTGCCAGCAGCCCCTCTCCCGCAGCAACTAATGAAAAACTGTTTTTT,CASSPSPAATNEKLFF
-,TRBV28,15,TRBJ2-5,TRBD1,TGTGCCAGCAGTTTACCGGACAGGGGGCAAGAGACCCAGTACTTC,CASSLPDRGQETQYF
-,TRBV11-3,12,TRBJ1-1,-,TGTGCCAGCAGCTCCAAGAACACTGAAGCTTTCTTT,CASSSKNTEAFF
once,TRBV5-1,15,TRBJ2-6,-,TGCGCCAGCAGCTTGATCTTCTCTGGGGCCAACGTCCTGACTTTC,CASSLIFSGANVLTF
-,TRBV20-1,10,TRBJ1-1,-,TGCAGTGCTAGTCGTGGTCTGGCTTTCTTT,CSASRGLAFF
-,TRBV30,12,TRBJ1-1,-,TGTGCCTGGAGTGACAGAAACACTGAAGCTTTCTTT,CAWSDRNTEAFF
-,TRBV27,10,TRBJ2-1,-,TGTGCCAGCGGATATGATGAGCAGTTCTTC,CASGYDEQFF
-,TRBV7-9,16,TRBJ2-7,TRBD2,TGTGCCAGCAGCTTAGATAGCGGGGGGAAAAGCTACGAGCAGTACTTC,CASSLDSGGKSYEQYF
-,TRBV18,13,TRBJ1-1,-,TGTGCCAGCTCATCCAGGGAGAGGGTTGAAGCTTTCTTT,CASSSRERVEAFF
once,TRBV6-6,12,TRBJ2-1,-,TGTGCCAGCAGCCAGGGGCCCTATGAGCAGTTCTTC,CASSQGPYEQFF
-,TRBV28,15,TRBJ1-2,-,TGTGCCAGCACGATAACCCTACGTTGGGGCTTGGGCTACACCTTC,CASTITLRWGLGYTF
-,TRBV29-1,18,TRBJ2-5,TRBD2,TGCAGCCCCCCCCGGGAGCGGGAGGGCCTAGGGAACCAAGAGACCCAGTACTTC,CSPPREREGLGNQETQYF
-,TRBV27,13,TRBJ2-4,-,TGTGCCAGCAGTTTCGGAAGGGGAAACATTCAGTACTTC,CASSFGRGNIQYF
-,TRBV19,13,TRBJ1-2,-,TGTGCCAGTAGTCTGGGGGTAGGGTATGGCTACACCTTC,CASSLGVGYGYTF
-,TRBV6-1,13,TRBJ1-1,-,TGTGCCAGCAGTGAGGGGCCAGAAGTTGAAGCTTTCTTT,CASSEGPEVEAFF
few,TRBV4-1,16,TRBJ1-2,-,TGCGCCAGCAGCCAAGGGGCGGGGGTGGAGGGCTATGGCTACACCTTC,CASSQGAGVEGYGYTF
-,TRBV6-6,15,TRBJ1-4,-,TGTGCCAGCAGTACCTCAGGGGCAACTAATGAAAAACTGTTTTTT,CASSTSGATNEKLFF
-,TRBV19,16,TRBJ2-7,-,TGTGCCAGTAGTATTGGCCCCGGGGACGGGTTCTACGAGCAGTACTTC,CASSIGPGDGFYEQYF
-,TRBV28,15,TRBJ2-7,TRBD1,TGTGCCAGCAGTCCAGCGACAGGGGTTGGGTACGAGCAGTACTTC,CASSPATGVGYEQYF
-,TRBV6-5,15,TRBJ2-2,-,TGTGCCAGCAGTTACTCACCTACGGGCACCGGGGAGCTGTTTTTT,CASSYSPTGTGELFF
-,TRBV6-5,14,TRBJ2-5,-,TGTGCCAGCAGGGGTTCAGGGAACCAAGAGACCCAGTACTTC,CASRGSGNQETQYF
-,TRBV7-2,15,TRBJ2-3,TRBD2,TGTGCCAGCAGCTTACGTAGCGGGGGGGAGGATACGCAGTATTTT,CASSLRSGGEDTQYF
once,TRBV10-1,21,TRBJ2-1,TRBD1,TGCGCCAGCAGAAAGAGAGGGTGGAGACAGGGGGCGCAGGGGTGGTACAATGAGCAGTTCTTC,CASRKRGWRQGAQGWYNEQFF
-,TRBV6-1,14,TRBJ2-7,-,TGTGCCAGCAGGAGAACTCGGGACGGCTACGAGCAGTACTTC,CASRRTRDGYEQYF
-,TRBV19,11,TRBJ1-2,-,TGTGCCAGTAGTACCGGGGGAGGCTACACCTTC,CASSTGGGYTF
-,TRBV19,14,TRBJ2-2,-,TGTGCCAGTAGTATGCTTCGGGACGCCGGGGAGCTGTTTTTT,CASSMLRDAGELFF
-,TRBV2,13,TRBJ1-1,-,TGTGCCAGCACCTCTGCGGAGGGCACTGAAGCTTTCTTT,CASTSAEGTEAFF
-,TRBV28,13,TRBJ2-7,-,TGTGCCAGCAGAATAGGGAGCTCCTACGAGCAGTACTTC,CASRIGSSYEQYF
-,TRBV4-3,16,TRBJ1-4,-,TGCGCCAGCAGCCAAGTTGGGGAAGCAACTAATGAAAAACTGTTTTTT,CASSQVGEATNEKLFF
-,TRBV9,15,TRBJ2-1,TRBD2,TGTGCCAGCAGCGTGACTAGCGGGGTTTCGGGGGAGCAGTTCTTC,CASSVTSGVSGEQFF